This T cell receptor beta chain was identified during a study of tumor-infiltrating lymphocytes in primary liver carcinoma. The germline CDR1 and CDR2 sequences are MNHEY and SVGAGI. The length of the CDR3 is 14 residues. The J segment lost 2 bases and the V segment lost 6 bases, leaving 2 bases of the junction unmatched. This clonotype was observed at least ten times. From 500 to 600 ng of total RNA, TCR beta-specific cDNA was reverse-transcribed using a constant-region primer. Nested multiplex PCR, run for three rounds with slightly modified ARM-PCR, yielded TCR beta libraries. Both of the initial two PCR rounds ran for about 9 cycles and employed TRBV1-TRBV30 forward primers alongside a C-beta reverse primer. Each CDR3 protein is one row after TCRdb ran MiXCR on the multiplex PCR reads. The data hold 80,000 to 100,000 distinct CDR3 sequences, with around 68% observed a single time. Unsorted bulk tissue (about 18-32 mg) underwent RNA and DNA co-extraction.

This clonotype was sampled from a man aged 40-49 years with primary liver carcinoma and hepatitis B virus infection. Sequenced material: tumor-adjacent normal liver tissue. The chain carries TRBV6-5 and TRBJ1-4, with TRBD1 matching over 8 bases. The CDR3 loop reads CASSRQGTNEKLFF. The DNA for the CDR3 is TGTGCCAGCAGCCGACAGGGGACTAATGAAAAACTGTTTTTT.